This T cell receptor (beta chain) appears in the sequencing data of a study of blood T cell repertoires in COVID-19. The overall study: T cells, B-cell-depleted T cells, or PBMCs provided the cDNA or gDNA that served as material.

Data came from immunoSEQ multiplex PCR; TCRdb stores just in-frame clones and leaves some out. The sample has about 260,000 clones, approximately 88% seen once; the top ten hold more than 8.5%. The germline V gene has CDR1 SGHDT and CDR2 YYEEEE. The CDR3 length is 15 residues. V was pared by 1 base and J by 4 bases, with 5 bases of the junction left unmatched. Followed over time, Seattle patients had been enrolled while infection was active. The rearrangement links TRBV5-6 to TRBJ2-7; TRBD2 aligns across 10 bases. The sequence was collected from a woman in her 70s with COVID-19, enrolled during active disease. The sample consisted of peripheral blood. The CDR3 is CASSLRPSGSYEQYF. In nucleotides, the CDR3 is TGTGCCAGCAGCTTGCGGCCTAGCGGGAGTTACGAGCAGTACTTC.